The rows below give T cell receptor beta chains drawn from one sample of a study of persistence of HIV-infected CD4 T cells. TCRdb's copy holds only in-frame clones and misses some; the assay was immunoSEQ multiplex PCR. The sample has roughly 35,000 clones; roughly 87% are singletons. No antigens are known for them. Sequences were derived from CD4+ T cells sorted from PBMCs after approximately 20-hour stimulation, sampled from a patient who received antiretroviral therapy. These receptors were obtained from an adult man with HIV who was CMV-seropositive. CDR3s include the opening cysteine and the closing phenylalanine or tryptophan. A D gene is named only where the DNA matches it firmly. Clone size is given for some rows only: seen once, a few or many times, or a class if the clone is expanded.

d_call	v_call	clone_size	j_call	cdr3_nt	cdr3_aa
TRBD2	TRBV5-4	NA	TRBJ2-1	TGTGCCAGCAGCTTGGGGGGACTAGCGAACAATGAGCAGTTCTTC	CASSLGGLANNEQFF
NA	TRBV7-9	NA	TRBJ1-2	TGTGCCAGCAGCTTCGGCGTGGGCTATGGCTACACCTTC	CASSFGVGYGYTF
NA	TRBV12-3/TRBV12-4	NA	TRBJ1-3	TGTGCCAGCCTCGGGGGAGTAAACACCATATATTTT	CASLGGVNTIYF
NA	TRBV18	NA	TRBJ2-2	TGTGCCAGCTCACCATCAGGAGCGTCGAACACCGGGGAGCTGTTTTTT	CASSPSGASNTGELFF
NA	TRBV27	NA	TRBJ2-3	TGTGCCAGCAGCCTAGGGGGGGCGCGGGGGGATACGCAGTATTTT	CASSLGGARGDTQYF
NA	TRBV6-6	NA	TRBJ1-2	TGTGCCAGCAGTTACCTTGGTCTGGGCCGAGAAAGCTACACCTTC	CASSYLGLGRESYTF
NA	TRBV10-3	NA	TRBJ1-4	TGTGCCATCAGTGGGGGGTCTAATGAAAAACTGTTTTTT	CAISGGSNEKLFF
NA	TRBV3-1/TRBV3-2	NA	TRBJ1-2	TGTGCCAGCACGGAAGGGCAGGGTCTTCGCCACCGCGAGGGCTACACCTTC	CASTEGQGLRHREGYTF
NA	TRBV10-2	NA	TRBJ1-1	TGCGCCAGCAGTGTGTACCGGGTCTCGAACACTGAAGCTTTCTTT	CASSVYRVSNTEAFF
NA	TRBV12-2	NA	TRBJ1-5	TGTGCAAGTCGACAGACCTTCGCGGGATTACGGAATCAGCCCCAGCATTTT	CASRQTFAGLRNQPQHF
NA	TRBV30	NA	TRBJ2-7	TGTGCCTGGAGAGAAAAGGGGGATTCCTACGAGCAGTACTTC	CAWREKGDSYEQYF
TRBD1	TRBV7-9	NA	TRBJ1-1	TGTGCCAGCAGCTCAAGACAGGGGGCGAGGACTGAAGCTTTCTTT	CASSSRQGARTEAFF
NA	TRBV29-1	NA	TRBJ1-1	TGCAGCGTTGAAGTTCCGAGGACGGGCACTGAAGCTTTCTTT	CSVEVPRTGTEAFF
NA	TRBV27	NA	TRBJ2-2	TGTGCCAGCAGTTTACGCGAACGAGGGGAGCTGTTTTTT	CASSLRERGELFF
NA	TRBV25-1	NA	TRBJ2-7	TGTGCCAGCAGTGAGGGTCCGCAGTACTTC	CASSEGPQYF
NA	TRBV19	NA	TRBJ2-3	TGTGCCAGTAGTATCCGGATGAGCACAGATACGCAGTATTTT	CASSIRMSTDTQYF
NA	TRBV6-5	once	TRBJ1-1	TGTGCCAGCGGAGGAACAGGGCGTCGGGGTGAAGCTTTCTTT	CASGGTGRRGEAFF
NA	TRBV6-2/TRBV6-3	NA	TRBJ2-6	TGTGCCAGCAGTTATTCTCGGGGCTCTGGGGCCAACGTCCTGACTTTC	CASSYSRGSGANVLTF
NA	TRBV6-2/TRBV6-3	NA	TRBJ1-2	TGTGCCAGCAGTTTCTCCGGTCTTACCTATGGCTACACCTTC	CASSFSGLTYGYTF
TRBD1	TRBV5-1	NA	TRBJ1-1	TGCGCCAGCAGCAGGGCAGGACAGGGGAACACTGAAGCTTTCTTT	CASSRAGQGNTEAFF
TRBD2	TRBV18	NA	TRBJ2-7	TGTGCCAGCTCACCTGCCGGGACTAGCGGCTACGAGCAGTACTTC	CASSPAGTSGYEQYF
TRBD1	TRBV19	NA	TRBJ1-4	TGTGCCAGTAGTATTCAAGGGACAGGGGAGGAAAAACTGTTTTTT	CASSIQGTGEEKLFF
NA	TRBV6-6	NA	TRBJ1-1	TGTGCCAGCAGTCAGGGCCTCCTTGGTGAAGCTTTCTTT	CASSQGLLGEAFF
TRBD1	TRBV18	NA	TRBJ2-7	TGTGCCAGCTCACCGACTAACAGGGGGGTGTACGAGCAGTACTTC	CASSPTNRGVYEQYF
NA	TRBV6-1	NA	TRBJ1-1	TGTGCCAGCAGTGAAAGCGGAGGGGGGAACACTGAAGCTTTCTTT	CASSESGGGNTEAFF
NA	TRBV27	NA	TRBJ2-2	TGTGCCAGCAGCCGAGGGGCCACGCCCACCGGGGAGCTGTTTTTT	CASSRGATPTGELFF
NA	TRBV11-3	NA	TRBJ2-1	TGTGCCAGCAGCGCTGGGTCTAGCTATCATGAGCAGTTCTTC	CASSAGSSYHEQFF
TRBD1	TRBV27	NA	TRBJ1-1	TGTGCCAGCAGTTTGGGGACAGGGCGGTTGGCTGAAGCTTTCTTT	CASSLGTGRLAEAFF
NA	TRBV12-3/TRBV12-4	NA	TRBJ1-1	TGTGCCAGCAGTTTGACAGGATACACTGAAGCTTTCTTT	CASSLTGYTEAFF
NA	TRBV7-2	NA	TRBJ2-7	TGTGCCAGCAGCCACCCCGGGGGGCATTACGAGCAGTACTTC	CASSHPGGHYEQYF
NA	TRBV5-1	NA	TRBJ2-7	TGCGCCAGCAGCTTGGAGCAGGGAGGTCACGAGCAGTACTTC	CASSLEQGGHEQYF
NA	TRBV4-2	NA	TRBJ2-2	TGTGCCAGCAGCCGGGGCGGGGAGCTGTTTTTT	CASSRGGELFF
TRBD1	TRBV29-1	once	TRBJ1-1	TGCAGCGCTCAACCGGGACAGGGGATCACTGAAGCTTTCTTT	CSAQPGQGITEAFF
NA	TRBV15	once	TRBJ1-4	TGTGCCACCAGCAGAGAGATGAGGCTCGAGGGAGAAAAACTGTTTTTT	CATSREMRLEGEKLFF
TRBD1	TRBV18	NA	TRBJ2-7	TGTGCCAGCTCTCCTGGGACAGGGGGCTACGAGCAGTACTTC	CASSPGTGGYEQYF
NA	TRBV7-2	NA	TRBJ2-2	TGTGCCAGCAGCTTAAGAAGGACCGGGGAGCTGTTTTTT	CASSLRRTGELFF
TRBD1	TRBV7-7	NA	TRBJ1-4	TGTGCTAGCAGCTTGGAGGGACAGGGTGAACGACCTAATGAAAAACTGTTTTTT	CASSLEGQGERPNEKLFF
TRBD2	TRBV27	NA	TRBJ2-7	TGTGCCAGCAGCTATTTGGGACTAGGGGTCTACGAGCAGTACTTC	CASSYLGLGVYEQYF
NA	TRBV2	NA	TRBJ2-1	TGTGCCAGCAGGTCAACCGGGGCTTTGAACAATGAGCAGTTCTTC	CASRSTGALNNEQFF